The 32 T cell receptor beta chains presented below share a single source sample, sequenced in a study of radiotherapy plus CTLA-4 blockade in lung cancer. Profiling relied on immunoSEQ multiplex PCR, and the TCRdb table lists in-frame clones only, not all of them. The table records 90,000 to 100,000 clones, 65% to 80% of them present only once. The sequenced sample was peripheral blood, obtained from a patient treated with radiotherapy plus ipilimumab. These receptors were taken from a human donor with non-small cell lung cancer who had a partial response to radiotherapy plus ipilimumab. Some clones in this sample may be carry-over from other donors' samples.

V usage is TRBV9 and J usage is TRBJ2-1, with 9 bases matching TRBD2. Losses at the gene ends were 6 bases for V and 0 bases for J; bases not matched to a gene: 13. Germline CDR1 SGDLS, CDR2 YYNGEE. The CDR3 totals 18 residues. CDR3 coding DNA: TGTGCCAGCAATCCGGGACTAGCTCAAAGGAGCTCCTACAATGAGCAGTTCTTC. It encodes CASNPGLAQRSSYNEQFF.

V gene TRBV12-5 combines with J gene TRBJ2-7; the D is unclear. Per the germline V gene, CDR1 is LGHNT and CDR2 is FRNRAP. V lost 5 bases and J 1 base, leaving 15 bases between the germline ends. This CDR3 has 15 residues. CDR3 nucleotide sequence: TGTGCTAGTGGTGTTTCCCCCTCGAGGTCCTACGAGCAGTACTTC. Translated, it gives CASGVSPSRSYEQYF. Looking up the rest from reference TRBV12-5 and TRBJ2-7 gives the full variable domain: DARVTQTPRHKVTEMGQEVTMRCQPILGHNTVFWYRQTMMQGLELLAYFRNRAPLDDSGMPKDRFSAEMPDATLATLKIQPSEPRDSAVYFCASGVSPSRSYEQYFGPGTRLTVT.

The V gene is TRBV2, the J gene TRBJ2-3; 7 bases match TRBD1. The junction had 3 bases not matched to a gene; V was cut back by 2 bases and J by 1 base. The CDR3 spans 15 residues. CDR1 is SNHLY, CDR2 FYNNEI, per germline. The CDR3 loop is CASSERTGGTDTQYF. For the CDR3, the DNA is TGTGCCAGCAGTGAACGAACAGGGGGCACAGATACGCAGTATTTT.

V and J are TRBV4-2 and TRBJ2-7; D might be TRBD2 (5 bases). V dropped 1 base and J dropped 7 bases, with 17 bases sitting between them. This CDR3 region has 15 residues. The germline V gene encodes CDR1 LGHNA and CDR2 YNFKEQ. The CDR3 region is CASSQGAGLPGEQYF. The CDR3 DNA follows: TGTGCCAGCAGCCAAGGTGCCGGACTCCCGGGGGAGCAGTACTTC.

This chain connects TRBV5-6 to TRBJ2-2; TRBD2 matches at 8 bases. Per the germline V gene, CDR1 is SGHDT and CDR2 is YYEEEE. Trimming took 0 bases from V and 0 from J; bases not matched to a gene: 4. The CDR3 has 17 amino acids. In DNA, the CDR3 is TGTGCCAGCAGCTTGGCGGCCGGGGGGGCGAACACCGGGGAGCTGTTTTTT. This translates into CASSLAAGGANTGELFF.

This chain connects TRBV28 to TRBJ1-2; D is perhaps TRBD1 (6 bases). The CDR3 sequence is 14 residues long. V lost 2 bases and J 5 bases, leaving 12 bases between the germline ends. Per germline, CDR1 MDHEN and CDR2 SYDVKM. The CDR3 bases are TGTGCCAGCAGTTTACCGGGGGGGGCTTATGGCTACACCTTC. Translated: CASSLPGGAYGYTF.

This clone has ten or more counts. The rearrangement links TRBV5-1 to TRBJ2-2, with 7 bases that match TRBD1. V shed 1 base and J 6 bases; nucleotides not matched to a gene: 3. The germline V gene encodes CDR1 SGHRS and CDR2 YFSETQ. This CDR3 is built from 14 residues. The CDR3 DNA reads TGCGCCAGCAGCTTGATTCAGGGGGCCGGGGAGCTGTTTTTT. This gives the protein CASSLIQGAGELFF.

This clone was observed once. The chain employs TRBV28 and TRBJ1-5; a possible D gene is TRBD1 (5 bases). Germline values: CDR1 MDHEN, CDR2 SYDVKM. The V end lost 3 bases, the J end lost 3 bases, and 12 bases lay between the germline ends. This CDR3 has 15 amino acids. The CDR3 DNA reads TGTGCCAGCAGTTTCGCGGGACCGCCCAATCAGCCCCAGCATTTT. Translation: CASSFAGPPNQPQHF. Full variable domain (outside the CDR3, taken from reference TRBV28 and TRBJ1-5): DVKVTQSSRYLVKRTGEKVFLECVQDMDHENMFWYRQDPGLGLRLIYFSYDVKMKEKGDIPEGYSVSREKKERFSLILESASTNQTSMYLCASSFAGPPNQPQHFGDGTRLSIL.

The chain combines TRBV10-3 with TRBJ2-2; maybe TRBD1 (5 bases). The CDR3 runs to 14 residues. V was clipped by 4 bases and J by 4 bases, with 10 bases between them. Germline V lookup: CDR1 ENHRY, CDR2 SYGVKD. CDR3 sequence reads: CAISVWQGTGELFF. CDR3 bases: TGTGCCATCAGTGTATGGCAGGGCACCGGGGAGCTGTTTTTT.

V and J are TRBV7-3 and TRBJ2-1; tentatively, D is TRBD1 (6 bases). Trimming removed 0 bases from V and 5 bases from J, with 14 bases in between. Germline V gives CDR1 SGHTA, CDR2 FQGTGA. This CDR3 has 16 residues. Here the CDR3 DNA reads TGTGCCAGCAGCTTAACCGGCGGAGCAGGGGACAATGAGCAGTTCTTC. It encodes CASSLTGGAGDNEQFF.

This clone occurred a few times. The chain employs TRBV5-6 and TRBJ2-7, with TRBD2 matching over 7 bases. CDR1 SGHDT and CDR2 YYEEEE come from the germline V gene. J lost 7 bases, V lost 4 bases, and 5 bases had no gene match. There are 12 residues in the CDR3. The DNA for the CDR3 is TGTGCCAGCAGCAGGGCCGGGAGGGAGCAGTACTTC. It is translated as CASSRAGREQYF.

V and J are TRBV7-9 and TRBJ1-2; D may be TRBD1 (5 bases). CDR1 SEHNR and CDR2 FQNEAQ come from the germline V gene (reference sequence). This CDR3 has 15 amino acids. V lost 0 bases and J 2 bases, leaving 10 bases between the germline ends. In DNA form, the CDR3 reads TGTGCCAGCAGCTTAGCGTCAGGGTGGAACTATGGCTACACCTTC. This encodes CASSLASGWNYGYTF.

The chain couples TRBV11-2 to TRBJ2-2; D is unclear. The CDR3 is 12 residues long. V dropped 5 bases and J dropped 7 bases, with 8 bases sitting between them. Germline CDR1 reads SGHAT; CDR2 reads FQNNGV. The CDR3 nucleotides are TGTGCCAGCAGCCCTCTTCGCGGGGAGCTGTTTTTT. As protein: CASSPLRGELFF.

The gene calls are TRBV29-1 and TRBJ2-5, with a tentative D call TRBD2 (6 bases). The CDR3 extends over 12 amino acids. CDR1 is SQVTM and CDR2 is ANQGSEA in the germline V gene. V shed 5 bases and J shed 5 bases, with 12 bases lying between them. CDR3 protein: CSVRLGAETQYF. The CDR3 DNA reads as TGCAGCGTTCGACTAGGGGCGGAGACCCAGTACTTC. Combining the CDR3 with reference TRBV29-1 and TRBJ2-5 gives the whole variable domain SAVISQKPSRDICQRGTSLTIQCQVDSQVTMMFWYRQQPGQSLTLIATANQGSEATYESGFVIDKFPISRPNLTFSTLTVSNMSPEDSSIYLCSVRLGAETQYFGPGTRLLVL.

This clone was seen a single time. The chain uses TRBV7-2 and TRBJ2-5; 7 positions agree with TRBD1. The CDR3 spans 14 residues. Germline values: CDR1 SGHTA, CDR2 FQGNSA. The ends lost 5 bases at V and 1 base at J; junction bases unmatched: 4. The CDR3 coding sequence is TGTGCCAGCAGCAGTAGGGGGCCCCAAGAGACCCAGTACTTC. Its translation: CASSSRGPQETQYF.

The V and J genes are TRBV15 and TRBJ2-7; perhaps TRBD1 as D (6 bases). Germline V gene data show CDR1 as LNHNV and CDR2 as YYDKDF (reference sequence). Trimming took 0 bases from V and 4 from J, leaving 16 bases between them. The CDR3 spans 16 residues. CDR3 residues: CATSRDKTGGLYEQYF. The CDR3 DNA is TGTGCCACCAGCAGAGATAAGACAGGCGGACTTTACGAGCAGTACTTC.

The chain recombines TRBV29-1 with TRBJ2-1, with 11 bases identical to TRBD1. Losses at the gene ends were 6 bases for V and 0 bases for J; bases not matched to a gene: 7. CDR3 length: 16 amino acids. The V gene's germline CDR1 is SQVTM and CDR2 ANQGSEA. CDR3 sequence (DNA): TGCAGCGTAGCGACCGGGACAGGGGGCTCCTACAATGAGCAGTTCTTC. Amino acid sequence: CSVATGTGGSYNEQFF.

Only a few counts were recorded for this clone. The J gene is TRBJ1-3, the V gene TRBV18; D remains unclear. CDR3 size: 14 residues. The V gene lost 8 bases and the J gene lost 0 bases, with 11 bases spanning the gap. CDR1 is KGHSH and CDR2 is LQKENI in the germline V gene. The CDR3 loop reads CASGPNSSGNTIYF. As DNA, the CDR3 is TGTGCCAGCGGCCCCAACAGCTCTGGAAACACCATATATTTT.

The genes are TRBV2 and TRBJ2-2; D unclear. Germline V lookup: CDR1 SNHLY, CDR2 FYNNEI. The CDR3 contains 15 residues. Between the trimmed V and J ends, which lost 0 bases and 5 bases, there was a span of 10 bases. The CDR3 bases are TGTGCCAGCAGTGAAGCGCTTCGAGGTACCGGGGAGCTGTTTTTT. It codes for CASSEALRGTGELFF.

This clone appeared once. The chain has TRBV18 and TRBJ2-1, with D possibly being TRBD2 (6 bases). Trimming pared 6 bases from V and 6 bases from J, leaving 18 bases between. Germline CDR1 reads KGHSH; CDR2 reads LQKENI. This CDR3 is built from 15 residues. CDR3: CASSPLSGSFNEQFF. CDR3 DNA: TGTGCCAGCTCCCCATTGAGCGGGTCGTTCAATGAGCAGTTCTTC.

The V and J genes are TRBV5-1 and TRBJ2-3, with 11 bases that match TRBD2. Trimming at V came to 4 bases and at J to 3 bases, leaving 16 bases not matched to a gene. The CDR3 has 19 residues. CDR1 is SGHRS, CDR2 YFSETQ, per germline. The CDR3 nucleotides read TGCGCCAGCAGCGCCCTCACTAGCGGGAGTGGGATCTCAACAGATACGCAGTATTTT. Translating it yields CASSALTSGSGISTDTQYF.

V usage is TRBV4-3 and J usage is TRBJ2-2; 10 nucleotides line up with TRBD2. Germline V CDR1 and CDR2: LGHNA, YSLEER. The J segment lost 5 bases and the V segment lost 4 bases, leaving 10 bases of the junction unmatched. This CDR3 is built from 17 residues. CDR3 sequence reads: CASSRYGTSVGTGELFF. The DNA for the CDR3 is TGCGCCAGCAGCCGATACGGGACTAGCGTGGGAACCGGGGAGCTGTTTTTT.

For the CDR3, the DNA is TGTGCCAGCAGCTCCGGGACAGGGAATTCACCCCTCCACTTT. It translates to CASSSGTGNSPLHF. The chain links TRBV6-5 to TRBJ1-6, with 9 nucleotides matching TRBD1. The CDR3 sequence is 14 residues long. The germline CDR1 and CDR2 sequences are MNHEY and SVGAGI. V shed 6 bases, J shed 7 bases, and the junction held 4 bases outside the gene matches.

V gene TRBV5-4 combines with J gene TRBJ2-3, with 11 bases that match TRBD2. The J segment lost 3 bases and the V segment lost 4 bases, leaving 4 bases of the junction unmatched. Germline CDR1 reads SGHNT; CDR2 reads YYREEE (reference sequence). The CDR3 spans 15 residues. The CDR3 is CASSQLAGVTDTQYF. The CDR3 coding sequence is TGTGCCAGCAGCCAACTAGCGGGAGTGACAGATACGCAGTATTTT. Together with reference TRBV5-4 and TRBJ2-3, the CDR3 gives the full variable domain: ETGVTQSPTHLIKTRGQQVTLRCSSQSGHNTVSWYQQALGQGPQFIFQYYREEENGRGNFPPRFSGLQFPNYSSELNVNALELDDSALYLCASSQLAGVTDTQYFGPGTRLTVL.

The count of this clone is one. V gene TRBV11-2 combines with J gene TRBJ2-7, with D perhaps matching TRBD2 (5 bases). Germline V gene data show CDR1 as SGHAT and CDR2 as FQNNGV. This CDR3 contains 12 residues. V gave up 7 bases and J gave up 3 bases, with 10 bases separating them. The CDR3, as DNA: TGTGCCAGCACCCGAGGGATCTACGAGCAGTACTTC. It specifies CASTRGIYEQYF.

V and J are TRBV5-8 and TRBJ2-1; 7 nucleotides agree with TRBD2. CDR3 length: 12 amino acids. Trimming at V came to 4 bases and at J to 12 bases, leaving 7 bases not matched to a gene. In germline, CDR1 is SGHTS, CDR2 YDEGEE. CDR3 nucleotide sequence: TGTGCCAGCAGCCCTAGACTAGCAGGGCAGTTCTTC. It specifies CASSPRLAGQFF.

This rearrangement joins TRBV19 to TRBJ2-5; a weak D match, TRBD1 (7 bases). Trimming took 4 bases from V and 11 from J, leaving 20 bases between them. Germline V gives CDR1 LNHDA, CDR2 SQIVND (reference sequence). The CDR3 extends over 14 amino acids. CDR3 loop: CASSTGGLAEQQYF. CDR3 nucleotide sequence: TGTGCCAGTAGTACAGGGGGTTTAGCGGAGCAGCAGTACTTC. Variable domain in full (rest from reference TRBV19 and TRBJ2-5): DGGITQSPKYLFRKEGQNVTLSCEQNLNHDAMYWYRQDPGQGLRLIYYSQIVNDFQKGDIAEGYSVSREKKESFPLTVTSAQKNPTAFYLCASSTGGLAEQQYFGPGTRLLVL.

The DNA of the CDR3 is TGTGCCAGCAGGGAGGGCGGGTACAATGAGCAGTTCTTC. Amino acid sequence: CASREGGYNEQFF. The chain links TRBV6-1 to TRBJ2-1, with D perhaps matching TRBD2 (6 bases). CDR1 is MNHNS and CDR2 is SASEGT in the germline V gene. The V and J ends lost 6 bases and 4 bases respectively, with 10 bases between them. This CDR3 comprises 13 residues.

The J gene is TRBJ2-7, the V gene TRBV28; D is uncertain. This CDR3 is built from 14 residues. Trimming removed 1 base from V and 7 bases from J, with 14 bases in between. Germline CDR1 reads MDHEN; CDR2 reads SYDVKM. The CDR3 sequence is CASSLLFRRREQYF. The CDR3 DNA follows: TGTGCCAGCAGTTTATTATTTAGGCGGCGGGAGCAGTACTTC.

The chain joins TRBV7-6 to TRBJ1-3, with a possible D match to TRBD1 (6 bases). Germline V CDR1 and CDR2: SGHVS, FNYEAQ. The CDR3 spans 19 residues. V gave up 1 base and J gave up 0 bases, with 19 bases separating them. Here the CDR3 reads CASSLVETGSRYSGNTIYF. CDR3 nucleotide sequence: TGTGCCAGCAGCTTAGTTGAGACAGGCTCCCGTTACTCTGGAAACACCATATATTTT.

J is TRBJ1-1 and V is TRBV5-4; TRBD1 matches 7 bases. Germline V gene sequence: CDR1 SGHNT, CDR2 YYREEE (reference sequence). The ends lost 4 bases at V and 1 base at J; junction bases unmatched: 7. The CDR3 contains 15 residues. The CDR3 DNA is TGTGCCAGCAGCGCAGTGGACAGGAAGAACACTGAAGCTTTCTTT. Amino acid sequence: CASSAVDRKNTEAFF.

The chain has TRBV6-6 and TRBJ2-5; a weak D match, TRBD2 (5 bases). The V and J ends lost 8 bases and 4 bases respectively, with 8 bases between them. The CDR3 sequence is 11 residues long. Germline lookup yields CDR1 MNHNY and CDR2 SVGAGI (reference sequence). The CDR3 DNA reads TGTGCCAGCGGGAGAGGAGAGACCCAGTACTTC. Encoded protein: CASGRGETQYF.